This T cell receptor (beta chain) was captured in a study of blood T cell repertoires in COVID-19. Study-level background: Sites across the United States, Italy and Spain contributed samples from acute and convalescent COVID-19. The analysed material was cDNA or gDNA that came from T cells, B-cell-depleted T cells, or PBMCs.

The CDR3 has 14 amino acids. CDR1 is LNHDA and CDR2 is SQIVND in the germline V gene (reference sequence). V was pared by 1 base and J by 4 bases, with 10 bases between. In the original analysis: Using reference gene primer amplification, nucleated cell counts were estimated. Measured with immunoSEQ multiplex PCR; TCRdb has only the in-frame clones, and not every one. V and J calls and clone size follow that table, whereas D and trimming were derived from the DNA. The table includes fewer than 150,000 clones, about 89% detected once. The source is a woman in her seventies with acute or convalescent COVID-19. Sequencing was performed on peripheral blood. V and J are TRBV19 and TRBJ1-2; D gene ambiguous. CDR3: CASSIGQNTYGYTF. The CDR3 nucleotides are TGTGCCAGTAGTATAGGGCAGAACACCTATGGCTACACCTTC.